The sequence of this T cell receptor beta chain was determined in a study of T cell repertoires in cytomegalovirus infection. Study as a whole: Epitope selection comprised recently identified HLA-C-restricted CMV epitopes and well-studied HLA-B-restricted CMV epitopes.

Whole-study findings and limits: Across the ex vivo response, the dominant clonotypes were HLA-C-restricted CMV-specific TCR beta clonotypes. The cumulative frequency of public TCR beta families distinguished individuals who carried CMV together with the relevant HLA.

This clonotype was counted a few times. Its antigen is currently unknown. TCRdb ran MiXCR on the reads and lists one entry per CDR3 protein. The profile shows about half a million distinct CDR3 sequences, roughly a third of them singletons. Germline assignment: CDR1 SGHTA and CDR2 FQGNSA. The CDR3 has 16 residues. V was shortened by 5 bases and J by 5 bases, with 20 bases between the two germline ends. This clonotype originated in a human donor in good health (CMV status not recorded). Some clones in this sample may be carry-over from other donors' samples. Specimen: cultured PBMCs, collected from culture after CMV antigen stimulation. This chain connects TRBV7-2 to TRBJ2-3; D possibly corresponds to TRBD2 (6 bases). CDR3 sequence reads: CASSPNPKGGLDTQYF. The CDR3 nucleotides are TGTGCCAGCAGCCCCAACCCGAAGGGAGGATTAGATACGCAGTATTTT.